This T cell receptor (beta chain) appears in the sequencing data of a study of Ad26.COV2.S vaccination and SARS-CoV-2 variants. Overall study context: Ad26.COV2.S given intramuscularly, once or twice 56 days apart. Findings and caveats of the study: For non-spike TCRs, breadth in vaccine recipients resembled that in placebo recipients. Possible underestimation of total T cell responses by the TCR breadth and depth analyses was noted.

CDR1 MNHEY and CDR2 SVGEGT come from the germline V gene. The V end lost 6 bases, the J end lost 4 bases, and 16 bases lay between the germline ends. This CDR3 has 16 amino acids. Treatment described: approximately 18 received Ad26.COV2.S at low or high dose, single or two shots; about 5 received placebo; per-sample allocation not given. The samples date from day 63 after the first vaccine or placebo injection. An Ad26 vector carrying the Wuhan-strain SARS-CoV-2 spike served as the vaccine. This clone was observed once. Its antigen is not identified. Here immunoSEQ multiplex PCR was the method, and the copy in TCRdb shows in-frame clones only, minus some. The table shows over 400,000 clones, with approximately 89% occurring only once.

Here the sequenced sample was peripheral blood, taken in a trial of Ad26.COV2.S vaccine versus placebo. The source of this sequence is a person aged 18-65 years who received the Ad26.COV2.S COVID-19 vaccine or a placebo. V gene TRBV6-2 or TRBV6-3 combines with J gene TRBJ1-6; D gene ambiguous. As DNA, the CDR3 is TGTGCCAGCAGCCGAGATTCGGAGCGGTATAATTCACCCCTCCACTTT. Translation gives CASSRDSERYNSPLHF.